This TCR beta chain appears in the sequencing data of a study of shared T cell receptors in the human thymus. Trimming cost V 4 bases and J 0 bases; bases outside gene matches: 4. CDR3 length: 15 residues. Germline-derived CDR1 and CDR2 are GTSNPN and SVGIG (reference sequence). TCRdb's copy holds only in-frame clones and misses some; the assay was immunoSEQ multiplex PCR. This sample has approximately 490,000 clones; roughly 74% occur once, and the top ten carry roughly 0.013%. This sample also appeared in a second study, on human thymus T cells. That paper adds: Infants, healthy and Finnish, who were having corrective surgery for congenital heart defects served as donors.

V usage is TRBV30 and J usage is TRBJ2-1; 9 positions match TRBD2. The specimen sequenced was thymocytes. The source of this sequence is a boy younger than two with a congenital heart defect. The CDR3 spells CAWTSGAPSYNEQFF. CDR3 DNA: TGTGCCTGGACTAGCGGGGCCCCCTCCTACAATGAGCAGTTCTTC.